The 5 T cell receptor beta chains listed next were all sequenced from one sample in a study of blood T cell repertoires in COVID-19. The repertoire was sequenced with immunoSEQ multiplex PCR; TCRdb's copy has only in-frame clones and lacks some. The table shows 150,000 to 200,000 clones, with about four fifths occurring only once. Source material: PBMCs or T cells enriched from blood (not recorded which). Source of these receptors: a man aged 35-49 years who had recovered from COVID-19.

The sample holds one count of this clone. The chain uses TRBV4-3 and TRBJ2-3; TRBD1 is a possible D gene (6 bases). The CDR3 contains 15 residues. Germline values: CDR1 LGHNA, CDR2 YSLEER. V was shortened by 4 bases and J by 8 bases, with 19 bases between the two germline ends. The CDR3 bases are TGCGCCAGCAGCCCCGGGACACTTACCCCAGTTACGCAGTATTTT. Protein: CASSPGTLTPVTQYF.

The chain recombines TRBV18 with TRBJ2-5; 9 bases agree with TRBD2. Germline V gene lookup returns CDR1 KGHSH and CDR2 LQKENI. Unmatched junction bases numbered 6, after V lost 1 base and J lost 0 bases. The length of the CDR3 is 17 residues. The CDR3 sequence is CASSPLLAGRNQETQYF. The CDR3 DNA sequence: TGTGCCAGCTCACCACTCCTAGCGGGGCGAAACCAAGAGACCCAGTACTTC.

This clone was counted once. This rearrangement joins TRBV18 to TRBJ1-1; D may be TRBD1 (5 bases). There are 13 residues in the CDR3. Trimming pared 3 bases from V and 8 bases from J, leaving 13 bases between. Germline V lookup: CDR1 KGHSH, CDR2 LQKENI. Here the CDR3 reads CASSPTGVEEAFF. CDR3 in DNA: TGTGCCAGCTCACCGACGGGGGTTGAAGAAGCTTTCTTT.

V gene TRBV27 combines with J gene TRBJ2-5; maybe TRBD2 (7 bases). V shed 6 bases and J shed 2 bases, with 19 bases lying between them. The CDR3 length is 16 residues. Germline-derived CDR1 and CDR2 are MNHEY and SMNVEV (reference sequence). This CDR3 is CASRGAGGGIQETQYF. DNA for the CDR3: TGTGCCAGCAGGGGGGCGGGCGGGGGTATTCAAGAGACCCAGTACTTC.

The chain recombines TRBV5-6 with TRBJ1-1; 8 positions agree with TRBD1. The CDR3 consists of 14 residues. With 1 base clipped from V and 7 bases from J, the junction kept 6 bases outside the gene matches. CDR1 is SGHDT, CDR2 YYEEEE, per germline. The CDR3, as DNA: TGTGCCAGCAGCTTGCACAGGGGGGCATATGAAGCTTTCTTT. This sequence encodes CASSLHRGAYEAFF.